Sequencing of this T cell receptor beta chain was carried out in a study of shared clonotypes between healthy human individuals. Libraries were prepared by immunoSEQ multiplex PCR; TCRdb keeps only in-frame clonotypes and omits some of them. The data contain more than 550,000 clones, 92% of them singletons. Naive CD8 cells were CD45RO-negative, positively selected for CCR7, excluding terminally differentiated effector memory CD45RA+ cells. The receptor was isolated from a man younger than 40 in good health. Sequences were obtained from naive CD8+ T cells sorted from blood.

This CDR3 reads CASSSGVRELFF. The CDR3 region has the DNA TGTGCCAGCAGCTCAGGGGTGAGGGAGCTGTTTTTT. The rearrangement joins TRBV28 to TRBJ2-2; D possibly corresponds to TRBD1 (6 bases). This CDR3 has 12 residues. V lost 6 bases to trimming and J lost 9 bases, with 11 bases between them. Germline V gene sequence: CDR1 MDHEN, CDR2 SYDVKM.